This TCR beta chain was recorded in a study of blood T cell repertoires in COVID-19. TCRdb's copy holds only in-frame clones and misses some; the assay was immunoSEQ multiplex PCR. The sample shows about 200,000 clones, 88% of them seen only once. The sequenced sample consisted of peripheral blood. This clonotype originated in a young man with active or convalescent COVID-19.

CDR3 nucleotides: TGTGCCAGCAGCTCAACGGTGAACACTGAAGCTTTCTTT. Encoded protein: CASSSTVNTEAFF. This chain joins TRBV11-3 and TRBJ1-1, with unresolved D. The CDR3 has 13 amino acids. The germline V gene has CDR1 SGHNT and CDR2 YENEEA. Trimming took off 4 bases at V and 0 bases at J, with 6 bases between the two ends.